This T cell receptor beta chain originates from a study of blood T cells in healthy people across ages. Investigators took approximately 10 milliliters of peripheral blood from every donor. The authors ran a second PCR of roughly 7 to 11 cycles using a sample-barcoded 5' primer and a J-beta primer mix. TCRdb independently ran MiXCR on the 5' RACE reads; one entry per CDR3 protein. The sample has hundreds of thousands of distinct CDR3 sequences, roughly 56% seen once. Study conclusions and caveats: Higher diversity, along with more naive CD4+ cells, distinguished long-lived donors from aged donors.

The V gene lost 8 bases and the J gene lost 6 bases, with 5 bases spanning the gap. Germline CDR1 and CDR2: MNHEY and SMNVEV (reference sequence). This CDR3 contains 10 residues. This clonotype showed up just a few times. No antigen is known for it. The material sequenced was blood. The sequence derives from a man in his forties in good health. The chain uses TRBV27 and TRBJ1-5; D remains unclear. The CDR3 protein is CASGGQPQHF. Written as DNA, the CDR3 is TGTGCCAGCGGTGGTCAGCCCCAGCATTTT.